This T cell receptor beta chain was recorded in a study of vaccination and CD4 T cells after COVID-19 (dated by TCRdb to the early 2020s). With regard to the full study: Convalescent patients had a positive SARS-CoV-2 result on nasal swab PCR, and of these patients, several had mild disease and one had severe disease. Post-COVID blood samples were collected from convalescent patients a median of around 100 days after diagnosis, with a range of roughly 30 to 170 days. In over 8 COVID-19 convalescent patients and several infection-naive healthy vaccine recipients, researchers compared the spike-specific CD4+ TCR repertoire from before mRNA vaccination with the repertoire from after. Post-vaccine blood samples were obtained a median of approximately 74 days after the second vaccine dose, with a range of roughly 14 to 241 days. Each participant got two doses of either the Pfizer-BioNTech BNT162b2 vaccine (n=8) or the Moderna mRNA-1273 vaccine (n=2). In the convalescent cohort there were six males and four females, among whom were two Hispanic individuals, seven Caucasians, two Asians and one multiracial person.

Libraries were constructed by PCR. The instrument given in TCRdb is Illumina iSeq 100. Turning to the authors' computational methods: Non-productive sequences were filtered out, and CDR3s that did not start with C, did not end with F or W, or were shorter than 7 amino acids were discarded. Using R version 3.6.1, CDR3 homology was evaluated through Levenshtein distances (stringdist) along with unrooted phylogenetic trees (ape). TCRdb's own reprocessing of the public reads used fastp at Q25 and MiXCR and kept productive beta chains. Identical CDR3 protein sequences are pooled into one entry, listed with their most common genes and DNA. The V and J calls shown here were made by TCRdb, not taken from the authors' results. The sample contains just over 20,000 distinct CDR3 sequences, about three fifths of them found a single time. The ten largest make up around 1.2% of the sample. This clonotype appeared a single time. The specificity of this receptor is unknown. No base quality values were provided; no much bigger clone lies one nucleotide off. A single read offers scant evidence.

The paper as a whole reports these results and caveats: The median count of SARS-CoV-2-reactive clonotypes went up from approximately 22 after infection to more than 30 after vaccination, although the change was not significant. In convalescent patients, nearly all vaccine-specific clones (304 of 307) were found to be mono-reactive for SARS-CoV-2 spike rather than cross-reactive with common cold coronaviruses. In convalescent patients, a median around 86% of post-vaccine SARS-CoV-2-reactive clones were detected only after vaccination, suggesting vaccine-specific priming. Only a relatively small number of convalescent patients were included in the study, and early timepoints following natural infection were not analyzed.

Positive SARS-CoV-2 PCR tests in the convalescent patients dated from March to December 2020, before Alpha, Beta and Delta variants emerged in the United States. PBMCs were separated from whole blood using Ficoll-Paque Plus gradient centrifugation and then either used fresh or cryopreserved at -140C. The CDR3 contains 15 residues, cysteine and phenylalanine counted. Only the CDR3 region is kept as DNA, spanning 45 bases read in frame from base 1. Via the germline V gene, CDR1 is MNHNS and CDR2 SASEGT. Cut back by 5 bases and 5 bases, the V and J ends lie 13 bases apart. The sequence derives from a human donor who had recovered from COVID-19. The sequence links TRBV6-1 to TRBJ1-6; the D region possibly corresponds to TRBD1 (6 bases align). The specimen comprised CD4+ T cells from blood, sampled before SARS-CoV-2 vaccination. The CDR3: CASSRGTRDNSPLHF. In nucleotides, the sequence is TGTGCCAGCAGTAGGGGGACTAGGGATAATTCACCCCTCCACTTT.